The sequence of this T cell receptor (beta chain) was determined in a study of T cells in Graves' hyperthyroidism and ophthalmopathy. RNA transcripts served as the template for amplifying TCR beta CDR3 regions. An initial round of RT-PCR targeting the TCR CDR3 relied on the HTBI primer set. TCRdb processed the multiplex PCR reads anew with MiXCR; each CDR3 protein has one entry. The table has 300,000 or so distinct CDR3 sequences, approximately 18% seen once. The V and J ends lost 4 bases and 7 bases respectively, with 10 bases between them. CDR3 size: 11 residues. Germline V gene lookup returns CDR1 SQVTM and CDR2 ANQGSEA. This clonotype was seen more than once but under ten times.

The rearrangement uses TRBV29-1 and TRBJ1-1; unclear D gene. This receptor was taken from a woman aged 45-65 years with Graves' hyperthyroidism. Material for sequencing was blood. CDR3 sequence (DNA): TGCAGCGTTGCGGACTGGGGTGAAGCTTTCTTT. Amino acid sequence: CSVADWGEAFF. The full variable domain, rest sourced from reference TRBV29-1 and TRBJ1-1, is SAVISQKPSRDICQRGTSLTIQCQVDSQVTMMFWYRQQPGQSLTLIATANQGSEATYESGFVIDKFPISRPNLTFSTLTVSNMSPEDSSIYLCSVADWGEAFFGQGTRLTVV.